The entry below describes one T cell receptor (beta chain). The data are from a study of cytomegalovirus exposure and HLA in healthy donors. The primer mix had 60 Vbeta and 13 Jbeta primers. Original handling: In a later analysis, approximately 73 million unique TCR beta chains included roughly 11 million shared by two or more donors. Assay used: immunoSEQ multiplex PCR; TCRdb lists only in-frame clones, some missing. The DNA was the basis for D and trimming; V, J and clone size are from that table. The repertoire holds 100,000 to 150,000 clones, with 80% to 85% as singletons. With 3 bases clipped from V and 4 bases from J, the junction kept 6 bases outside the gene matches. The CDR3 length is 15 residues. Germline V gene lookup returns CDR1 SGHVS and CDR2 FQNEAQ.

This TCR came from a man younger than 30 in good health and CMV-seronegative. Sequencing used PBMCs. The J gene is TRBJ2-1, the V gene TRBV7-8; 7 bases match TRBD1. CDR3 DNA: TGTGCCAGCAGCTTCAGACCGACAGGGTACAATGAGCAGTTCTTC. It is translated as CASSFRPTGYNEQFF.